The clone carrying this TCR beta chain was observed a few times. Its antigen is as yet unknown. This record comes from a study of OX40 agonist ivuxolimab in advanced cancers. Turning to the study itself: Mean age approximately 55 years, range about 20 to 79; roughly 82% male.

Study-wide results and caveats: Low normalized T-cell clonal expansion was also seen in some nonresponders.

With autoimmune disease history or systemic immunosuppression, patients were excluded. The CDR3 spans 12 residues. CDR1 is SGHNT, CDR2 YYREEE, per germline (reference sequence). The V and J ends lost 1 base and 8 bases respectively, with 9 bases between them. Profiling relied on immunoSEQ multiplex PCR, and the TCRdb table lists in-frame clones only, not all of them. The sample yields tens of thousands of clones, about nine tenths seen once. The sequence was obtained from an adult with an advanced solid tumor such as melanoma, head and neck, liver or kidney cancer. This sequence joins TRBV5-4 and TRBJ1-2; no clear D gene. This specimen consisted of CD4+ or CD8+ T cells sorted from blood, obtained in a trial of the OX40 agonist ivuxolimab. This CDR3 reads CASSLMGVGYTF. The DNA of the CDR3 is TGTGCCAGCAGCTTGATGGGAGTGGGCTACACCTTC.